This TCR beta chain derives from a study of T-cell reconstitution after alpha-beta-depleted transplantation in children. Preparation of the TCRbeta library was carried out with unique molecular identifiers. TCRdb re-derived calls from the PCR reads in MiXCR, one entry per CDR3 protein. Of around 120,000 distinct CDR3 sequences listed, about 21% were seen once; the top ten hold over 9.5%. Points from the study as a whole: Reportedly, alpha-beta T cells present about two months post-transplant originated from several hundred expanded clones of graft origin. The high TCRbeta diversity at day 60 in some patients came from surviving recipient T cells and thymic progenitors. Diversity and T-cell counts at one year after transplant derived mostly from new T cells.

As for this clonotype: As yet, its antigen is unknown.

Germline CDR1 is DFQATT and CDR2 is SNEGSKA (reference sequence). This CDR3 is 15 amino acids long. The germline V and J ends were trimmed by 3 bases and 5 bases, with 16 bases remaining between them. The source was PBMCs, mostly from graft donor cells, collected 180 days after TCRalphabeta/CD19-depleted stem cell transplant. The receptor's source is a male patient aged 2 to 10 who had a stem cell transplant for chronic granulomatous disease, so the T cells may come from the graft donor. The chain is built from TRBV20-1 and TRBJ2-2; tentatively, D is TRBD2 (5 bases). The CDR3 here is CSARPTGIKTGELFF. The CDR3 nucleotides read TGCAGTGCTAGGCCGACCGGGATTAAGACCGGGGAGCTGTTTTTT.